The 21 T cell receptor beta chains presented below share a single source sample, sequenced in a study of blood T cell repertoires in COVID-19. Profiled with immunoSEQ multiplex PCR; TCRdb holds only in-frame clones, not every one. The repertoire consists of about 160,000 clones, with around 82% occurring once and the leading ten covering about 14%. Sample: peripheral blood. The receptors were gathered from a man aged 18 to 35 with active or convalescent COVID-19.

V gene TRBV15 combines with J gene TRBJ2-2, with 8 bases matching TRBD1. The CDR3 totals 14 residues. The J segment lost 0 bases and the V segment lost 11 bases, leaving 5 bases of the junction unmatched. Germline V lookup: CDR1 LNHNV, CDR2 YYDKDF (reference sequence). The CDR3 nucleotides are TGTGCCGTTCAACAGGGGGCGAACACCGGGGAGCTGTTTTTT. Translating gives CAVQQGANTGELFF. The full variable domain, completed using reference TRBV15 and TRBJ2-2, is DAMVIQNPRYQVTQFGKPVTLSCSQTLNHNVMYWYQQKSSQAPKLLFHYYDKDFNNEADTPDNFQSRRPNTSFCFLDIRSPGLGDTAMYLCAVQQGANTGELFFGEGSRLTVL.

This chain links TRBV6-4 with TRBJ2-5; 10 bases align to TRBD2. The CDR3 covers 16 residues. J gave up 2 bases and V 6 bases, and 9 bases lay outside the gene matches. Germline CDR1 MRHNA, CDR2 SNTAGT. The CDR3 region has the DNA TGTGCCAGCAGCCCAGAAGCGGGGGGGTTTCAAGAGACCCAGTACTTC. Its protein product is CASSPEAGGFQETQYF.

This chain uses TRBV6-2 or TRBV6-3 with TRBJ1-1; weak D call: TRBD1 (6 bases). Deletions cut 0 bases from V and 4 bases from J, with 15 bases between. The CDR3 contains 16 residues. CDR1 and CDR2 from the germline V gene are MNHEY and SVGEGT. CDR3 nucleotides: TGTGCCAGCAGTTACTCGATAGCAGGGGAGGGCACTGAAGCTTTCTTT. As protein: CASSYSIAGEGTEAFF.

This clone appeared many times. The chain recombines TRBV9 with TRBJ2-7; TRBD2 matches at 7 bases. Germline V gene data show CDR1 as SGDLS and CDR2 as YYNGEE. The CDR3 covers 17 residues. Germline trimming cut 3 bases from V and 2 bases from J; bases unmatched to any gene: 14. The CDR3 coding sequence is TGTGCCAGCAGCGCGGGAGATGGTCTAGCGGCGGCCTACGAGCAGTACTTC. Translated: CASSAGDGLAAAYEQYF.

The rearrangement links TRBV19 to TRBJ1-1; D gene uncertain. Trimming stripped 5 bases from V and 1 base from J, with 11 bases between. This CDR3 is built from 14 residues. CDR1 and CDR2 (germline): LNHDA, SQIVND (reference sequence). The CDR3 region is CASSWEGRNTEAFF. Written as DNA, the CDR3 is TGTGCCAGTAGTTGGGAGGGAAGGAACACTGAAGCTTTCTTT. Complete variable domain (other parts from reference TRBV19 and TRBJ1-1): DGGITQSPKYLFRKEGQNVTLSCEQNLNHDAMYWYRQDPGQGLRLIYYSQIVNDFQKGDIAEGYSVSREKKESFPLTVTSAQKNPTAFYLCASSWEGRNTEAFFGQGTRLTVV.

Here the CDR3 reads CASSEGQGARQPQHF. CDR3 in DNA: TGTGCCAGTAGTGAGGGACAGGGGGCAAGGCAGCCCCAGCATTTT. This chain connects TRBV19 to TRBJ1-5; TRBD1 agrees at 12 bases. V was clipped by 5 bases and J by 7 bases; unmatched bases: 6. CDR3 length: 15 amino acids. CDR1 and CDR2 (germline): LNHDA, SQIVND (reference sequence).

The gene calls are TRBV6-2 or TRBV6-3 and TRBJ2-5, with 7 bases that match TRBD2. V trimming: 0 bases; J trimming: 6 bases; junction bases outside the gene matches: 4. From germline, CDR1 is MNHEY and CDR2 SVGEGT. The CDR3 is 14 amino acids. The CDR3 coding sequence is TGTGCCAGCAGTTACTCCGGGGGGAGAAAGACCCAGTACTTC. This gives the protein CASSYSGGRKTQYF.

The gene calls are TRBV6-2 or TRBV6-3 and TRBJ2-5; no reliable D call. There are 14 residues in the CDR3. The V end was cut by 4 bases, the J end by 2 bases, with 11 bases between. From germline, CDR1 is MNHEY and CDR2 SVGEGT. CDR3 region: CASSSQVEQETQYF. The CDR3 DNA reads as TGTGCCAGCAGTTCGCAGGTCGAACAAGAGACCCAGTACTTC.

The V and J genes are TRBV29-1 and TRBJ1-1, with D possibly TRBD1 on 5 matching bases. With 4 bases removed from V and 3 bases from J, the gap between germline ends came to 12 bases. The CDR3 covers 13 residues. Germline CDR1 and CDR2: SQVTM and ANQGSEA. Written as DNA, the CDR3 is TGCAGCGTTGTGACAGAACAGTACACTGAAGCTTTCTTT. It codes for CSVVTEQYTEAFF.

The chain joins TRBV14 to TRBJ1-2; tentatively, D is TRBD1 (6 bases). The germline gives CDR1 SGHDN, CDR2 FVKESK. Trimming left V 6 bases short and J 1 base short, with 12 bases between. The CDR3 consists of 14 residues. This chain's CDR3 is CASSWGLGNYGYTF. CDR3 nucleotide sequence: TGTGCCAGCAGTTGGGGGCTAGGTAACTATGGCTACACCTTC.

V gene TRBV30 combines with J gene TRBJ1-2; D is perhaps TRBD1 (6 bases). V gave up 2 bases and J gave up 6 bases, with 13 bases separating them. Germline CDR1 is GTSNPN and CDR2 is SVGIG (reference sequence). CDR3 size: 13 residues. CDR3 amino acids: CAWSPGQGNGYTF. In nucleotides, the CDR3 is TGTGCCTGGAGTCCCGGCCAGGGGAATGGCTACACCTTC. Looking up the rest from reference TRBV30 and TRBJ1-2 gives the full variable domain: SQTIHQWPATLVQPVGSPLSLECTVEGTSNPNLYWYRQAAGRGLQLLFYSVGIGQISSEVPQNLSASRPQDRQFILSSKKLLLSDSGFYLCAWSPGQGNGYTFGSGTRLTVV.

This clone has just a few counts. The chain carries TRBV6-5 and TRBJ2-2, with 8 positions matching TRBD1. The CDR3 sequence is 13 residues long. J lost 1 base, V lost 11 bases, and 3 bases had no gene match. Germline assignment: CDR1 MNHEY and CDR2 SVGAGI. The CDR3 region is CARGTGNTGELFF. The CDR3 nucleotides read TGTGCCCGCGGGACAGGGAACACCGGGGAGCTGTTTTTT.

This chain joins TRBV5-6 and TRBJ2-7; the D gene is possibly TRBD1 (5 bases). Trimming removed 3 bases at V and 8 bases at J, with 24 bases between. Germline assignment: CDR1 SGHDT and CDR2 YYEEEE. The CDR3 runs 16 residues. The CDR3 coding sequence is TGTGCCAGCAGCTCCCCCGGTGTAGGCAGGGATTTAAAGCAGTACTTC. It yields the protein CASSSPGVGRDLKQYF.

The chain links TRBV5-4 to TRBJ1-4, with D hard to call. V shed 7 bases and J shed 7 bases, with 17 bases lying between them. Germline assignment: CDR1 SGHNT and CDR2 YYREEE (reference sequence). The CDR3 has 14 amino acids. The CDR3 coding sequence is TGTGCCAGCGCCGTCTCGGGTAAAAGTGAAAAACTGTTTTTT. Its translation: CASAVSGKSEKLFF.

V usage is TRBV3-1 (or the pseudogene TRBV3-2) and J usage is TRBJ1-3; D not certain. CDR1 is LGHDT, CDR2 YNNKEL, per germline (reference sequence). The CDR3 length is 12 residues. V dropped 3 bases and J dropped 4 bases, with 4 bases sitting between them. The CDR3 is CASSHRGNTIYF. The CDR3, as DNA: TGTGCCAGCAGCCACAGGGGAAACACCATATATTTT.

The chain recombines TRBV2 with TRBJ2-3; the match to TRBD1 covers 7 bases. J was trimmed by 6 bases and V by 4 bases; bases with no gene match: 7. The CDR3 consists of 14 residues. Germline V lookup: CDR1 SNHLY, CDR2 FYNNEI. The DNA for the CDR3 is TGTGCCAGCAGTGGGCAGGGGGTAACGGATACGCAGTATTTT. It yields the protein CASSGQGVTDTQYF.

This clone was counted a single time. V gene TRBV7-2 combines with J gene TRBJ2-3, with D tentatively TRBD1 (6 bases). The V gene lost 5 bases and the J gene lost 0 bases, with 12 bases spanning the gap. CDR1 is SGHTA, CDR2 FQGNSA, per germline. The CDR3 is 15 amino acids. CDR3 region: CASSPGAPSTDTQYF. Written as DNA, the CDR3 is TGTGCCAGCAGCCCAGGGGCCCCTAGCACAGATACGCAGTATTTT. Complete variable domain (other parts from reference TRBV7-2 and TRBJ2-3): GAGVSQSPSNKVTEKGKDVELRCDPISGHTALYWYRQSLGQGLEFLIYFQGNSAPDKSGLPSDRFSAERTGGSVSTLTIQRTQQEDSAVYLCASSPGAPSTDTQYFGPGTRLTVL.

The chain recombines TRBV6-5 with TRBJ2-1; TRBD2 agrees at 9 bases. J gave up 12 bases and V 1 base, and 10 bases lay outside the gene matches. The germline CDR1 and CDR2 sequences are MNHEY and SVGAGI. The CDR3 is 15 residues long. CDR3 in DNA: TGTGCCAGCAGTTACTACCGGACTAGCGAGACGGGGCAGTTCTTC. Amino acid sequence: CASSYYRTSETGQFF.

As DNA, the CDR3 is TGTGCCAGCAGCTTAGATCAGTCAGGGGGCCATGAGCAGTTCTTC. Amino acids: CASSLDQSGGHEQFF. This chain connects TRBV11-2 to TRBJ2-1; 8 bases match TRBD1. The CDR3 is 15 amino acids. V was pared by 0 bases and J by 8 bases, with 6 bases of the junction left unmatched. Germline CDR1 and CDR2: SGHAT and FQNNGV.

The J gene is TRBJ1-2, the V gene TRBV18; 7 bases fit TRBD1. V lost 2 bases, J lost 7 bases, and 7 bases stayed unmatched. Germline CDR1 reads KGHSH; CDR2 reads LQKENI. The CDR3 contains 14 residues. The CDR3 DNA is TGTGCCAGCTCACCAGGGACAGTGCAAGGTGGCTACACCTTC. Encoded protein: CASSPGTVQGGYTF.

This chain joins TRBV5-1 and TRBJ2-1, with 11 bases that match TRBD2. This CDR3 has 15 residues. CDR1 is SGHRS and CDR2 is YFSETQ in the germline V gene. J gave up 5 bases and V 4 bases, and 5 bases lay outside the gene matches. The CDR3 nucleotides are TGCGCCAGCAGCCCGACTAGCGGGGTAAACAATGAGCAGTTCTTC. Its protein product is CASSPTSGVNNEQFF. The full variable domain, in which reference TRBV5-1 and TRBJ2-1 provide the parts outside the CDR3, is KAGVTQTPRYLIKTRGQQVTLSCSPISGHRSVSWYQQTPGQGLQFLFEYFSETQRNKGNFPGRFSGRQFSNSRSEMNVSTLELGDSALYLCASSPTSGVNNEQFFGPGTRLTVL.